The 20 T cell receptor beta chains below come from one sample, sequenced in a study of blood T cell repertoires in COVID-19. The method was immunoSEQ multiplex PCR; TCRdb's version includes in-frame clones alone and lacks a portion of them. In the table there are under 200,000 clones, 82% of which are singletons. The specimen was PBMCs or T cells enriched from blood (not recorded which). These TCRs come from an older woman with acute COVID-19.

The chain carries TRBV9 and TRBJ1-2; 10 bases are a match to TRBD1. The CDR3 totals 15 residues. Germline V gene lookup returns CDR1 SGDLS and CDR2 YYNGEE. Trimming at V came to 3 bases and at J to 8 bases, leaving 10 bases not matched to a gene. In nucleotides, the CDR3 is TGTGCCAGCAGCGCGTCCGGGACAGGGGACGACGGCTACACCTTC. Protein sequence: CASSASGTGDDGYTF. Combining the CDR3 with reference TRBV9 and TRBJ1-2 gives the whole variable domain DSGVTQTPKHLITATGQRVTLRCSPRSGDLSVYWYQQSLDQGLQFLIQYYNGEERAKGNILERFSAQQFPDLHSELNLSSLELGDSALYFCASSASGTGDDGYTFGSGTRLTVV.

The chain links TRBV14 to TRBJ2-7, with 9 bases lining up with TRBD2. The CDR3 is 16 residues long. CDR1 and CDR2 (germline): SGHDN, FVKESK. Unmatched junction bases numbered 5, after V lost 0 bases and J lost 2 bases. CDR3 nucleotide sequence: TGTGCCAGCAGCCAAGACCCCCTAGCGGGGCCCTACGAGCAGTACTTC. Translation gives CASSQDPLAGPYEQYF.

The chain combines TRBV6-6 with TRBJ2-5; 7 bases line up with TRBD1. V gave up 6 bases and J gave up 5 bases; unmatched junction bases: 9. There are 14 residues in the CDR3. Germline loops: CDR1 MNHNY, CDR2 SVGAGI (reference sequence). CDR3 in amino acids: CASSPGQGVETQYF. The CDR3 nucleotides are TGTGCCAGCAGCCCTGGGCAGGGGGTGGAGACCCAGTACTTC.

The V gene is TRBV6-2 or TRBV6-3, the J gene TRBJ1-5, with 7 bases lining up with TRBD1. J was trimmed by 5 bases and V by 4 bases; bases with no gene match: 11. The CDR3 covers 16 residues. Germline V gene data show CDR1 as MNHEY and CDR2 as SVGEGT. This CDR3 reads CASSSRSGGIYQPQHF. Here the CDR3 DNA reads TGTGCCAGCAGTTCACGATCAGGGGGAATTTATCAGCCCCAGCATTTT.

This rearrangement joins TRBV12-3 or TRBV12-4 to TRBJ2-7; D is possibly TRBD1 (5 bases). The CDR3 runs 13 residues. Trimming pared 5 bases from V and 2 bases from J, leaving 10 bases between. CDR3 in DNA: TGTGCCAGCAGTGCGACAGTTCCCTACGAGCAGTACTTC. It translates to CASSATVPYEQYF.

The CDR3 spells CAISGQGATDTQYF. The CDR3 DNA sequence: TGTGCCATCAGCGGACAGGGGGCCACAGATACGCAGTATTTT. The V gene is TRBV10-3, the J gene TRBJ2-3, with 11 bases aligning to TRBD1. V lost 6 bases to trimming and J lost 2 bases; unmatched junction nucleotides: 1. CDR1 and CDR2 (germline): ENHRY, SYGVKD. This CDR3 has 14 residues.

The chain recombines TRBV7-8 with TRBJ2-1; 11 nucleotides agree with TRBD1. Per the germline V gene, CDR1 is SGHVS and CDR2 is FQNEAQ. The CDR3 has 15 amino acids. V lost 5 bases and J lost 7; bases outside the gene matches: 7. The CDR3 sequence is CASSVTWDRGNEQFF. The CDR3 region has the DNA TGTGCCAGCAGCGTAACATGGGACAGGGGGAATGAGCAGTTCTTC.

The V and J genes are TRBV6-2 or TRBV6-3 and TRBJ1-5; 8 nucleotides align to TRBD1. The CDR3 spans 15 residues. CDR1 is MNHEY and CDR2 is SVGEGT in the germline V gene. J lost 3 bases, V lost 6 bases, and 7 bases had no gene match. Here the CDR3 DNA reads TGTGCCAGCAGCCGACAGGGGTCGTCCAATCAGCCCCAGCATTTT. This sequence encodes CASSRQGSSNQPQHF.

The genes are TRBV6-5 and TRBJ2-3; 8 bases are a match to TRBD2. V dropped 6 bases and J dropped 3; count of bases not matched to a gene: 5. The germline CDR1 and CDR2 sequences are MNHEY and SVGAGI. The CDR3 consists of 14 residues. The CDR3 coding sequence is TGTGCCAGCAGGACGGCGGGAGGTACAGATACGCAGTATTTT. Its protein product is CASRTAGGTDTQYF.

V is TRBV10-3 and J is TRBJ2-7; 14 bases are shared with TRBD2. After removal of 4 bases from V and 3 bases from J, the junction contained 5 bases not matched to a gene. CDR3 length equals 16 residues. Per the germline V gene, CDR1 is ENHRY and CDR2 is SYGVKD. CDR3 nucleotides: TGTGCCATCAGTGGGGGACTAGCGGGAGTAAACTACGAGCAGTACTTC. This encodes CAISGGLAGVNYEQYF.

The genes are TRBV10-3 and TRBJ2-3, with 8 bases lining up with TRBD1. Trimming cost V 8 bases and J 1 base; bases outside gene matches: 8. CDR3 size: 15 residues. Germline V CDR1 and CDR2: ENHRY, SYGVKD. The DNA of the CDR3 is TGTGCCATCGCCCAGTCAGGGGGCCGCACAGATACGCAGTATTTT. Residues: CAIAQSGGRTDTQYF.

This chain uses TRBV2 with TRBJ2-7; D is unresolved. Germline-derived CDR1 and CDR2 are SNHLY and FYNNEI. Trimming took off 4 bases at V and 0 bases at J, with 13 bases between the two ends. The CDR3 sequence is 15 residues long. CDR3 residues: CASSASSQSSYEQYF. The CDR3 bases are TGTGCCAGCAGTGCGAGTAGCCAAAGCTCCTACGAGCAGTACTTC.

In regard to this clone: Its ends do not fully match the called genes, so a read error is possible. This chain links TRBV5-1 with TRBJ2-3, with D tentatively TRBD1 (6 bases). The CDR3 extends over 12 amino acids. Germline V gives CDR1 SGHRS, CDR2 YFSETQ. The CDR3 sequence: CASSLELGGYDF. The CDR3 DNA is TGCGCCAGCAGCTTGGAACTAGGGGGATATGATTTT. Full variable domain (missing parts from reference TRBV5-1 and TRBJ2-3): KAGVTQTPRYLIKTRGQQVTLSCSPISGHRSVSWYQQTPGQGLQFLFEYFSETQRNKGNFPGRFSGRQFSNSRSEMNVSTLELGDSALYLCASSLELGGYDFGPGTRLTVL.

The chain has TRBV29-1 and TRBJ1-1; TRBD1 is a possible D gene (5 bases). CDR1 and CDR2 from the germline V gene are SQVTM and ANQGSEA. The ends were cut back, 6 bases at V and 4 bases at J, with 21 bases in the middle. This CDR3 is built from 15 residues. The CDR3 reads CSVAGVGGGSTEAFF. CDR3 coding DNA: TGCAGCGTCGCCGGAGTCGGGGGAGGGAGCACTGAAGCTTTCTTT.

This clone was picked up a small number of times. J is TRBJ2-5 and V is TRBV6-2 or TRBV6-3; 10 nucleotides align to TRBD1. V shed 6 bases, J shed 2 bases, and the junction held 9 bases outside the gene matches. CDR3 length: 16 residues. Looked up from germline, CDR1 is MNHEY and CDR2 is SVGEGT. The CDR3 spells CASSRAGDRGQETQYF. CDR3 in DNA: TGTGCCAGCAGCCGCGCCGGGGACAGGGGACAAGAGACCCAGTACTTC.

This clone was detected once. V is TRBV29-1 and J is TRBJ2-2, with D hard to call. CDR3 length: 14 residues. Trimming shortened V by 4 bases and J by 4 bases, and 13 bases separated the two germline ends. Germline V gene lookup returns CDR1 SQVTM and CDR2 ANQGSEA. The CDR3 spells CSVVLGSGTGELFF. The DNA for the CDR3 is TGCAGCGTTGTGTTGGGTTCGGGCACCGGGGAGCTGTTTTTT.

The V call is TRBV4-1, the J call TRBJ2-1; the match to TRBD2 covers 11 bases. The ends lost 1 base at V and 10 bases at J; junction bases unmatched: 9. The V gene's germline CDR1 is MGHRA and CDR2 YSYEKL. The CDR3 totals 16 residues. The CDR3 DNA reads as TGCGCCAGCAGCCAAGTAGGCTCACTAGCGGGAGAAGAGCAGTTCTTC. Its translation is CASSQVGSLAGEEQFF.

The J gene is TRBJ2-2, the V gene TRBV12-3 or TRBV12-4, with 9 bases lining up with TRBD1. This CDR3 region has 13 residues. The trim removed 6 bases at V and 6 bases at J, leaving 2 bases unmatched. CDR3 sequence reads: CASRGTGPGELFF. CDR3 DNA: TGTGCCAGCAGAGGGACAGGGCCCGGGGAGCTGTTTTTT.

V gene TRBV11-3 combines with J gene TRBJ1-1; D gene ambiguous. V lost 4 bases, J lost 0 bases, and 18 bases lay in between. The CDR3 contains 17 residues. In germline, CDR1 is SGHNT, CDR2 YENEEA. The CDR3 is CASSSSGKRGMNTEAFF. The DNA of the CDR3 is TGTGCCAGCAGCTCTTCGGGGAAACGAGGGATGAACACTGAAGCTTTCTTT.

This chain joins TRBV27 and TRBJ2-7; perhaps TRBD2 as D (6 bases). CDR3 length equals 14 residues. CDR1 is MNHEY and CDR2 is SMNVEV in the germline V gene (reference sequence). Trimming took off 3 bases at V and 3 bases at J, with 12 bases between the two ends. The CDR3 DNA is TGTGCCAGCAGTTTTACCGGAGGGTTCTACGAGCAGTACGTC. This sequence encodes CASSFTGGFYEQYV.